This is a list of T cell receptor beta chains from one sample in a study of blood T cell repertoires in COVID-19. The method was immunoSEQ multiplex PCR; TCRdb's version includes in-frame clones alone and lacks a portion of them. The sample contains roughly 90,000 clones, 80% of which appear only once. The sequencing input was peripheral blood. These receptors all come from a woman in her 70s with acute or convalescent COVID-19. The conserved cysteine and the conserved F or W are not part of the CDR3 here.

CDR3 length,V gene,CDR3 protein
12,TRBV5-1,ASSLVQGGDTQY
14,TRBV4-2,ASSQDGDREGPEQY
11,TRBV27,ASSPGTGSPLH
13,TRBV24-1,ATSDFLGGRNEQF
11,TRBV6-1,ASSEDRASGYT
12,TRBV7-3,ASKSGGGTGELF
12,TRBV14,ASSRTDLPYGYT
14,TRBV6-4,ASSDRGTGTGNTIY
12,TRBV5-1,ASSADRGYYEQY
9,TRBV30,AWGPTDTQY
13,TRBV13,ASSLRGGDTDTQY
13,TRBV4-3,ASSQDPTGNYGYT
12,TRBV6-2/TRBV6-3,ASSYVQGKTEAF
14,TRBV28,ASSLTDRASNEKLF
12,TRBV6-5,ASRAGGVGNEQF
12,TRBV6-6,ASSYSGVQETQY
14,TRBV28,ASSDMGADRNEKLF
13,TRBV6-5,ASTLSRTGNYEQY
13,TRBV6-2/TRBV6-3,ASSHGSSRGETQY
15,TRBV28,ASNTYLDRVAKNIQY
12,TRBV19,ASSDKTGRGKLF
12,TRBV28,ASTLTGVYKPQH
14,TRBV14,ASRMSGSSNTGELF
14,TRBV19,ASSIPTGGHTDTQY
11,TRBV14,ASSRVTQETQY
11,TRBV30,AWSRQGGNTIY
14,TRBV21-1,ASEGDNPYSNQPQH
12,TRBV19,ASSIGNSNQPQH
12,TRBV10-2,ASSEFLGSYEQY
13,TRBV6-6,ASSLSGQHHQPQH
9,TRBV30,AWSRGGEQF
11,TRBV7-3,ASSLQGITEAF
13,TRBV5-1,ASSRLAGNTGELF
11,TRBV30,AWSVKRPLWAT
13,TRBV7-9,ASSPGAFSGNTIY
13,TRBV6-5,ASGSGSTSYNEQF
14,TRBV5-1,ASSYETGPTNYGYT
14,TRBV28,ASSERGLVAKNIQY
11,TRBV7-3,ASSLGSYNEQF
14,TRBV9,ASSVGGRERGNTIY
12,TRBV30,AWSPGASAEKLF
10,TRBV6-6,ASSLGDYGYT
18,TRBV6-2/TRBV6-3,ASSYGAGVVLRRSYNEQF
13,TRBV3-1/TRBV3-2,ASSQVRTSGNTIY
15,TRBV4-2,ASSQDRARASSYEQY
13,TRBV11-3,ASSLDTGQGAVQY
13,TRBV5-1,ASSSDLANTGELF
12,TRBV6-5,ASSYLGTSNEQF
11,TRBV6-6,ASSQGVGYGYT
13,TRBV19,ASSMLVANTGELF
13,TRBV5-1,ASSPLGGTSYEQY
12,TRBV20-1,SASRGQGSYEQY
10,TRBV12-3/TRBV12-4,ASSLGTYGYT
12,TRBV28,ASSLFQGDTEAF
14,TRBV2,ASRSGTSRLTDTQY